Sequencing of this T cell receptor beta chain was carried out in a study of cytomegalovirus exposure and HLA in healthy donors. Whole-study results and caveats: For TCR beta chains, V- and J-gene trimming was later linked to a missense DCLRE1C variant.

To note about this clone: Its antigen is not identified.

The PCR was carried out with 60 Vbeta primers and 13 Jbeta primers. The assay was immunoSEQ multiplex PCR, and TCRdb's table has in-frame clones only and misses some. The sample includes some 45,000 clones, 87% seen only once; the top ten take more than 7.5%. The receptor comes from a middle-aged woman in good health and CMV-seropositive. Sequences were obtained from PBMCs.

Written as DNA, the CDR3 is TGTGCCAGCCGGTACGCGGTCGAGCAGTACTTC. This encodes CASRYAVEQYF. The V call is TRBV2, the J call TRBJ2-7; D unclear. CDR1 SNHLY and CDR2 FYNNEI come from the germline V gene. The CDR3 runs to 11 residues. Trimming stripped 8 bases from V and 6 bases from J, with 11 bases between.